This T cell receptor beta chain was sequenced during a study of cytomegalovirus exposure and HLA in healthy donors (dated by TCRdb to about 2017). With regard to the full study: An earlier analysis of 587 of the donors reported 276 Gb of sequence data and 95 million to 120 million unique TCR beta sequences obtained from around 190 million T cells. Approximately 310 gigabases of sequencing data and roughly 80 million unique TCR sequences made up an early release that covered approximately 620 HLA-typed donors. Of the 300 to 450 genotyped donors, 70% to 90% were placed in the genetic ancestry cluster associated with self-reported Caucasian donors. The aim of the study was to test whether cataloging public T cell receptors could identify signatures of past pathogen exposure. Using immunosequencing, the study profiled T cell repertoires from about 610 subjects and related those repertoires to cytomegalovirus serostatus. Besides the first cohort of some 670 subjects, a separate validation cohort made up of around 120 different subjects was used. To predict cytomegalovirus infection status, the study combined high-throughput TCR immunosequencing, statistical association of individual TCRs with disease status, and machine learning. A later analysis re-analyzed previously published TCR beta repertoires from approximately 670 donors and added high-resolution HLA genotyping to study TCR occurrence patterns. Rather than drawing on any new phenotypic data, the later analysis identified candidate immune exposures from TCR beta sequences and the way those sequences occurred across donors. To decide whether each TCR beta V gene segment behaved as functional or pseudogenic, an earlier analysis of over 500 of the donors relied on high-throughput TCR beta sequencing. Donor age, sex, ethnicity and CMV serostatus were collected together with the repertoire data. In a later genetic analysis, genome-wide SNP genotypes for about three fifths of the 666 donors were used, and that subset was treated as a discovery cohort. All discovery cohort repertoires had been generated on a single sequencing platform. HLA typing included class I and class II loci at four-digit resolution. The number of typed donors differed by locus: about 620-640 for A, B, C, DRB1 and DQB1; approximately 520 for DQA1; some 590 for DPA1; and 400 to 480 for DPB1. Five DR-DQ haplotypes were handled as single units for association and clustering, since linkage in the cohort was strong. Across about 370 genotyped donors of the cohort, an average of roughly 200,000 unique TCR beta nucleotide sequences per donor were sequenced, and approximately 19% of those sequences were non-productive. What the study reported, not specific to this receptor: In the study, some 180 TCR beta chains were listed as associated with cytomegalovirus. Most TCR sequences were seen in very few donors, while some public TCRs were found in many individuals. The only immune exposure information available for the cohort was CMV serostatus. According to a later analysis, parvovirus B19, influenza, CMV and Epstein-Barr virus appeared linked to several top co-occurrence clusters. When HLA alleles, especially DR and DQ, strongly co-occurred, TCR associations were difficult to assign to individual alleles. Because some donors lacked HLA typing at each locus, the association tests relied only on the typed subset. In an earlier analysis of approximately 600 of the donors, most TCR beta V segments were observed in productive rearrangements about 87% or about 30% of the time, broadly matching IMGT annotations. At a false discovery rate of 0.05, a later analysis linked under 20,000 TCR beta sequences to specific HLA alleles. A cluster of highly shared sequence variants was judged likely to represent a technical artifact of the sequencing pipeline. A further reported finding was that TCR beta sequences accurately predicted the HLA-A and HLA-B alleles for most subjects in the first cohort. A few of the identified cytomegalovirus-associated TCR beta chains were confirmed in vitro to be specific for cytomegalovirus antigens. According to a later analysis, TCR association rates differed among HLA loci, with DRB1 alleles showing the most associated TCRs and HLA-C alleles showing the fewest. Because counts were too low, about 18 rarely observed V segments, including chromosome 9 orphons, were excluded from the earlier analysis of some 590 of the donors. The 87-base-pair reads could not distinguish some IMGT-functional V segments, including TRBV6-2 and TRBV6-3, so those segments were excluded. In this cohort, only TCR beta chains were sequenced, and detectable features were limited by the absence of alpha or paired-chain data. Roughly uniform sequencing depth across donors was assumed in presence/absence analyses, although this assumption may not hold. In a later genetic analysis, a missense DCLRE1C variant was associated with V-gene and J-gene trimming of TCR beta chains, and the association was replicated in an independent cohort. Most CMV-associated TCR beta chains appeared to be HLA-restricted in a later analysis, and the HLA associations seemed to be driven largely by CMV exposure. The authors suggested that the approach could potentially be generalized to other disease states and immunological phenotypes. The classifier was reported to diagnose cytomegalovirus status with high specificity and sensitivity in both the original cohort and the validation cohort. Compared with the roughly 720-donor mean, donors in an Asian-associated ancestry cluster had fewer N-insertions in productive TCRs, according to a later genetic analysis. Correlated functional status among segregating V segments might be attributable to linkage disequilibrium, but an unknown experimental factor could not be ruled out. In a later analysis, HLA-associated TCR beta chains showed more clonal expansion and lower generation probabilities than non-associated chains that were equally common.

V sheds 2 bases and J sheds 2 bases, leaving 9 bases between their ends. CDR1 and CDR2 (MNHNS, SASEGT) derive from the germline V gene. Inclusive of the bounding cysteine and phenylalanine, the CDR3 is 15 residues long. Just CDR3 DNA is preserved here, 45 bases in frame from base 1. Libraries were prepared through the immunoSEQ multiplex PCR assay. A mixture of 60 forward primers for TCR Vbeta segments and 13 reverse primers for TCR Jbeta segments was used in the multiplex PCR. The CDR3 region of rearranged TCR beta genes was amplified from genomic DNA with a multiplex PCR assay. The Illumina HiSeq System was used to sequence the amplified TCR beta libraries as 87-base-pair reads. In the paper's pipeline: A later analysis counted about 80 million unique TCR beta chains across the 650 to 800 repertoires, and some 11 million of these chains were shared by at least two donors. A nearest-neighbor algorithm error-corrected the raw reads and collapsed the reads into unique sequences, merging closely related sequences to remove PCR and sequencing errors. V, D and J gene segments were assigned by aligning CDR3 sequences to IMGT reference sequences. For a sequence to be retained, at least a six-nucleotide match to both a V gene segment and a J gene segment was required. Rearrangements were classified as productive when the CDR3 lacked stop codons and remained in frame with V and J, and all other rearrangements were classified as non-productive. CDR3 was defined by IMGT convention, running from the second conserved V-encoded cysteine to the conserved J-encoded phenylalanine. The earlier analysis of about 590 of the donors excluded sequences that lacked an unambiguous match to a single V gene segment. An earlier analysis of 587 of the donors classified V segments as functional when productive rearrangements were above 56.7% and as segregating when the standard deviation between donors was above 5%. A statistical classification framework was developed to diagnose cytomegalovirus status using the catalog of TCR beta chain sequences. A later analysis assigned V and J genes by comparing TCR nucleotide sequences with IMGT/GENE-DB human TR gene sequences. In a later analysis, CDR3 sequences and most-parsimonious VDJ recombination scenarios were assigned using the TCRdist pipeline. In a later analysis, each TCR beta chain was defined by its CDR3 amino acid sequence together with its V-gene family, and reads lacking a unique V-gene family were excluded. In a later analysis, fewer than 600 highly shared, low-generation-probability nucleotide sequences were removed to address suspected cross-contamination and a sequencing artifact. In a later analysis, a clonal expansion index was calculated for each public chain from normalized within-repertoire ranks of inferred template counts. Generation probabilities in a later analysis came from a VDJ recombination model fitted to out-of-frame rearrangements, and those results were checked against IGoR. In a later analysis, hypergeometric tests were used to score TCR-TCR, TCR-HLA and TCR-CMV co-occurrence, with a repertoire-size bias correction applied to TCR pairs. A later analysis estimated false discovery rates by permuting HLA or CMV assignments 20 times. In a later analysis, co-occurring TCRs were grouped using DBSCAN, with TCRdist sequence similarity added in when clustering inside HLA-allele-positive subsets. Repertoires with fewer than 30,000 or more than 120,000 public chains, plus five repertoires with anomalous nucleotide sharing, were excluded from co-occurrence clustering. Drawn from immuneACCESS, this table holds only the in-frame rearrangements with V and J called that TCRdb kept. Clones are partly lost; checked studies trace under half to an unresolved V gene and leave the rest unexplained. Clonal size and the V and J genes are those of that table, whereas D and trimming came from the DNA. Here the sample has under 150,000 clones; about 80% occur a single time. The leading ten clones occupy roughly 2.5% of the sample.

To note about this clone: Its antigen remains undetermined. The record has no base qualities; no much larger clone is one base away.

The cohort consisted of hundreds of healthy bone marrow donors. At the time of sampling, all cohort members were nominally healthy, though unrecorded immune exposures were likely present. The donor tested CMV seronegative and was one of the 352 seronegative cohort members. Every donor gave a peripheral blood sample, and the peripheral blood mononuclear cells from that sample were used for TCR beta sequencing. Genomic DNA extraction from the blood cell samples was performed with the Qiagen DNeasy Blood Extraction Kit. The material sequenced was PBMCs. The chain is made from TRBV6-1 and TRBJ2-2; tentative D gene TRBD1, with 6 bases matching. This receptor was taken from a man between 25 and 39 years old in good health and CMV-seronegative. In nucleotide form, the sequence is TGTGCCAGCAGTGAACCGGGACACAACACCGGGGAGCTGTTTTTT. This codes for CASSEPGHNTGELFF.